Reported below is one T cell receptor beta chain. The sample is drawn from a study of PD-L1 blockade in urothelial cancer. Study-wide context: Typically, measured as a median, blood samples had approximately 130,000 T cells.

TCRdb's copy holds only in-frame clones and misses some; the assay was immunoSEQ multiplex PCR. The sample has more than 15,000 clones, approximately 86% seen once; the top ten hold 5.9%. J lost 5 bases, V lost 2 bases, and 5 bases had no gene match. Germline CDR1 MNHNS, CDR2 SASEGT. CDR3 length equals 15 residues. This TCR derives from a man in his fifties with urothelial cancer. This sequence joins TRBV6-1 and TRBJ1-1; the match to TRBD1 covers 10 bases. The material sequenced was PBMCs, taken around atezolizumab (anti-PD-L1) treatment. The CDR3 spells CASSEPDRGYTEAFF. CDR3 DNA sequence: TGTGCCAGCAGTGAACCGGACAGGGGGTATACTGAAGCTTTCTTT.